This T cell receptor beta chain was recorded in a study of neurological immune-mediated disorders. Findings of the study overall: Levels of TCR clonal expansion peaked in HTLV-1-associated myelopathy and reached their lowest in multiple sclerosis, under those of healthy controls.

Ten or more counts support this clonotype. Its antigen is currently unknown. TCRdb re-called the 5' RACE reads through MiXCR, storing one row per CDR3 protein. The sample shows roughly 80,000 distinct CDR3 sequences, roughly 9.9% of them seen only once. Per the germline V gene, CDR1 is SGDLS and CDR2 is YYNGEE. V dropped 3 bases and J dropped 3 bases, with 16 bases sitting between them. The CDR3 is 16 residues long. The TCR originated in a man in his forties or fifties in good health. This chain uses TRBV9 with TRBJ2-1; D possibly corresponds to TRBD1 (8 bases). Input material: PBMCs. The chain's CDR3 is CASSEGGTGHYNEQFF. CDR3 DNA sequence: TGTGCCAGCAGCGAGGGGGGGACAGGCCACTACAATGAGCAGTTCTTC. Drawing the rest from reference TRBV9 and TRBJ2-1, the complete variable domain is DSGVTQTPKHLITATGQRVTLRCSPRSGDLSVYWYQQSLDQGLQFLIQYYNGEERAKGNILERFSAQQFPDLHSELNLSSLELGDSALYFCASSEGGTGHYNEQFFGPGTRLTVL.